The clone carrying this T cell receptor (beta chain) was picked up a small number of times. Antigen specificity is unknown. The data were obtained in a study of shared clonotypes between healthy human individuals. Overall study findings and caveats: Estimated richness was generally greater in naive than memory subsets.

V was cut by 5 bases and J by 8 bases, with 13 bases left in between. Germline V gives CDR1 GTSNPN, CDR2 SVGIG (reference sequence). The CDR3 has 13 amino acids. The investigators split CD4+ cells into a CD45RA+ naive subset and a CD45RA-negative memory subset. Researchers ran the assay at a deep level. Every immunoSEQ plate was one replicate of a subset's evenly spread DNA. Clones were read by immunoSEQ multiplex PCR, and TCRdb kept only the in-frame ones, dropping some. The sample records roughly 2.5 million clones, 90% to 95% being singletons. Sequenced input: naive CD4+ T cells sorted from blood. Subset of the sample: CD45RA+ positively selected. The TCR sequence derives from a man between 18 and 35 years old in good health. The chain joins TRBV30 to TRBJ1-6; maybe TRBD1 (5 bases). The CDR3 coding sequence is TGTGCCTGGCAGGGCGCGACCTATTCACCCCTCCACTTT. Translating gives CAWQGATYSPLHF.